These 7 T cell receptor beta chains were sequenced from one sample in a study of identifying expanded T cells in peripheral blood. Here immunoSEQ multiplex PCR was the method, and the copy in TCRdb shows in-frame clones only, minus some. The data show tens of thousands of clones, roughly 81% seen once. The sequenced material came from blood. The receptors here all came from a person between 18 and 70 years old in good health.

The rearrangement joins TRBV19 to TRBJ2-1; unclear D gene. With 4 bases removed from V and 6 bases from J, the gap between germline ends came to 19 bases. The CDR3 length is 16 residues. CDR1 is LNHDA and CDR2 is SQIVND in the germline V gene (reference sequence). CDR3 DNA: TGTGCCAGTAGTACAAGGAGCTGGATCACGGCCAATGAGCAGTTCTTC. Translated, it gives CASSTRSWITANEQFF. The complete variable domain, with remaining parts taken from reference TRBV19 and TRBJ2-1, reads DGGITQSPKYLFRKEGQNVTLSCEQNLNHDAMYWYRQDPGQGLRLIYYSQIVNDFQKGDIAEGYSVSREKKESFPLTVTSAQKNPTAFYLCASSTRSWITANEQFFGPGTRLTVL.

The CDR3 spells CASSRTDNTEAFF. The CDR3 DNA follows: TGTGCCAGTAGTAGGACAGACAACACTGAAGCTTTCTTT. The chain carries TRBV19 and TRBJ1-1, with TRBD1 as a possible D gene (6 bases). This CDR3 is built from 13 residues. V lost 4 bases to trimming and J lost 2 bases, with 8 bases between them. Germline-derived CDR1 and CDR2 are LNHDA and SQIVND (reference sequence).

This chain uses TRBV5-1 with TRBJ1-2; 7 nucleotides line up with TRBD1. This CDR3 contains 13 residues. The germline V gene encodes CDR1 SGHRS and CDR2 YFSETQ. Losses at the gene ends were 4 bases for V and 8 bases for J; bases not matched to a gene: 8. The CDR3 bases are TGCGCCAGCAGCGATCGAACAGGGGACGGCTACACCTTC. This sequence encodes CASSDRTGDGYTF.

J is TRBJ1-4 and V is TRBV7-9, with a weak D call TRBD1 (5 bases). Trimming took off 5 bases at V and 12 bases at J, with 13 bases between the two ends. The CDR3 loop spans 12 amino acids. CDR1 and CDR2 from the germline V gene are SEHNR and FQNEAQ (reference sequence). Here the CDR3 DNA reads TGTGCCAGCAGCCGCGACCAGGGACAACTGTTTTTT. It codes for CASSRDQGQLFF.

This chain connects TRBV7-9 to TRBJ1-1; D unresolved. Germline CDR1 is SEHNR and CDR2 is FQNEAQ (reference sequence). Trimming removed 2 bases at V and 3 bases at J, with 7 bases between. CDR3 length: 13 amino acids. Here the CDR3 reads CASSLWRDTEAFF. CDR3 coding DNA: TGTGCCAGCAGCTTATGGAGGGACACTGAAGCTTTCTTT.

The gene calls are TRBV5-4 and TRBJ2-3; D is unresolved. The germline V gene has CDR1 SGHNT and CDR2 YYREEE (reference sequence). V lost 0 bases and J 5 bases, leaving 16 bases between the germline ends. The CDR3 length is 16 residues. The CDR3 DNA reads TGTGCCAGCAGCTTGGGGAATTACGGACGCGGAGATACGCAGTATTTT. Translation gives CASSLGNYGRGDTQYF.

The rearrangement joins TRBV5-5 to TRBJ1-2; 7 bases agree with TRBD1. V gave up 2 bases and J gave up 4 bases; unmatched junction bases: 5. Germline assignment: CDR1 SGHKS and CDR2 YYEKEE (reference sequence). CDR3 size: 14 residues. CDR3 amino acids: CASSFSTGAYGYTF. The CDR3 DNA is TGTGCCAGCAGCTTTAGTACAGGGGCCTATGGCTACACCTTC.